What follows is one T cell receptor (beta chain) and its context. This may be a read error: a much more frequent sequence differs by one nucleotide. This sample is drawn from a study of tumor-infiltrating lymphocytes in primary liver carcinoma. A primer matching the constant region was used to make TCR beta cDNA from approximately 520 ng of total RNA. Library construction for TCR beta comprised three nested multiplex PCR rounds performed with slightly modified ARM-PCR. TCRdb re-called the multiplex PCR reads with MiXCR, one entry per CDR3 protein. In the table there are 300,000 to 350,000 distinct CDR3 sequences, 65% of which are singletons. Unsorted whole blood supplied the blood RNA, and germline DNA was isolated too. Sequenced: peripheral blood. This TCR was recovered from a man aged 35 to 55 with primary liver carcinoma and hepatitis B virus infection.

As DNA, the CDR3 is TGTGCCAGCAGAAGGTTGGTCGGGGAGCTGTTGTTT. Encoded protein: CASRRLVGELLF. The chain carries TRBV6-2 or TRBV6-3 and TRBJ2-2; a possible D gene is TRBD2 (5 bases). Germline CDR1 is MNHEY and CDR2 is SVGEGT. The CDR3 sequence is 12 residues long.